The rows below give T cell receptor beta chains drawn from one sample of a study of blood T cells in healthy people across ages. TCRdb redid the calling of the 5' RACE reads with MiXCR, one entry per CDR3 protein. This table has over 1,200,000 distinct CDR3 sequences, 59% appearing once. The sequenced sample consisted of blood. The receptors come from a man between 18 and 29 years old in good health. Both conserved end residues are part of each CDR3. The D gene is left open where the match is weak. Expanded clones get a size class; other rows say once, few or many, or leave the size out.

j_call d_call v_call clone_size cdr3_length cdr3_aa cdr3_nt
TRBJ1-2 TRBD1 TRBV5-5 few 13 CASSTGTVAGYTF TGTGCCAGCAGCACCGGGACAGTGGCTGGCTACACCTTC
TRBJ1-6 TRBD1 TRBV7-2 - 14 CASSFDRENSPLHF TGTGCCAGCAGCTTTGACAGGGAGAATTCACCCCTCCACTTT
TRBJ2-4 - TRBV28 - 16 CASSLADGTAKNIQYF TGTGCCAGCAGTTTGGCCGATGGGACAGCCAAAAACATTCAGTACTTC
TRBJ2-1 TRBD1 TRBV29-1 - 15 CSAKEPGQGRNEQFF TGCAGCGCAAAAGAACCGGGACAGGGGAGGAATGAGCAGTTCTTC
TRBJ1-4 - TRBV5-1 once 14 CASSPEAGRGKLFF TGTGCCAGCAGCCCCGAGGCAGGGAGAGGAAAACTGTTTTTT
TRBJ2-1 - TRBV27 few 16 CASSLSGRFSYNEQFF TGTGCCAGCAGTTTATCGGGCCGTTTCTCCTACAATGAGCAGTTCTTC
TRBJ2-7 - TRBV6-1 - 13 CASSEAGIYEQYF TGTGCCAGCAGTGAAGCAGGGATCTACGAGCAGTACTTC
TRBJ2-3 TRBD2 TRBV5-1 - 18 CASSIGLAGASGDDTQYF TGCGCCAGCAGCATTGGACTAGCGGGGGCCTCCGGGGACGATACGCAGTATTTT
TRBJ2-1 - TRBV9 - 15 CASSVSGRGYNEQFF TGTGCCAGCAGCGTCAGCGGTAGGGGCTACAATGAGCAGTTCTTC
TRBJ2-1 - TRBV4-3 - 15 CASSQDRLANNEQFF TGCGCCAGCAGCCAAGATCGGTTAGCGAACAATGAGCAGTTCTTC
TRBJ2-5 TRBD2 TRBV4-3 - 13 CASSQGWGGTQYF TGCGCCAGCAGCCAAGGTTGGGGGGGAACCCAGTACTTC
TRBJ2-5 - TRBV7-9 - 11 CASSLVTEQYF TGTGCCAGCAGTTTGGTTACTGAGCAGTACTTC
TRBJ1-5 - TRBV20-1 - 13 CSAREVDNQPQHF TGCAGTGCTAGGGAGGTGGACAATCAGCCCCAGCATTTT
TRBJ1-5 - TRBV28 - 16 CASSTTWGGSNQPQHF TGTGCCAGCAGTACTACGTGGGGGGGAAGCAATCAGCCCCAGCATTTT
TRBJ2-5 TRBD2 TRBV20-1 few 11 CSGGGIETQYF TGCAGCGGGGGGGGCATTGAAACCCAGTACTTC
TRBJ2-7 - TRBV9 - 15 CASSVAQVHPYEQYF TGTGCCAGCAGCGTAGCGCAGGTGCACCCCTACGAGCAGTACTTC
TRBJ1-2 - TRBV12-3/TRBV12-4 - 14 CASHFLDTNYGYTF TGTGCCAGCCACTTTCTCGACACCAACTATGGCTACACCTTC
TRBJ2-3 - TRBV21-1 - 15 CASSGSGGVTDTQYF TGTGCCAGCAGCGGTAGCGGGGGGGTCACAGATACGCAGTATTTT
TRBJ2-1 TRBD2 TRBV12-3/TRBV12-4 - 15 CASSSWGGSYNEQFF TGTGCCAGCAGTTCTTGGGGGGGCTCCTACAATGAGCAGTTCTTC
TRBJ2-5 - TRBV20-1 - 12 CSADQGIETQYF TGCAGTGCAGACCAGGGTATCGAGACCCAGTACTTC
TRBJ2-7 TRBD2 TRBV20-1 - 14 CSAREASGTYEQYF TGCAGTGCTAGAGAGGCTAGCGGGACTTACGAGCAGTACTTC
TRBJ1-5 - TRBV10-1 - 15 CASRSRAGSCEPQHF TGCGCCAGCAGATCCAGGGCTGGTTCGTGTGAGCCCCAGCATTTT
TRBJ2-6 - TRBV4-1 - 16 CASSQSTGFGANVLTF TGCGCCAGCAGCCAAAGCACAGGGTTCGGGGCCAACGTCCTGACTTTC
TRBJ2-7 TRBD1 TRBV5-1 - 16 CASSNIPGQRPYEQYF TGCGCCAGCAGCAACATCCCGGGACAGAGGCCCTACGAGCAGTACTTC
TRBJ1-2 - TRBV2 - 15 CASSDGQPYNYGYTF TGTGCCAGCAGCGATGGACAGCCTTATAACTATGGCTACACCTTC
TRBJ2-5 TRBD1 TRBV6-5 - 16 CASSHPGQGVPETQYF TGTGCCAGCAGTCACCCGGGACAGGGAGTACCAGAGACCCAGTACTTC
TRBJ2-5 - TRBV12-3/TRBV12-4 - 14 CASSLLGAGETQYF TGTGCCAGCAGTTTATTGGGAGCTGGGGAGACCCAGTACTTC
TRBJ1-2 - TRBV12-3/TRBV12-4 - 12 CASSPYSPGYTF TGTGCCAGCAGCCCATACAGCCCTGGCTACACCTTC
TRBJ1-2 - TRBV4-1 few 15 CASSQVLGQNYGYTF TGCGCCAGCAGCCAAGTTCTAGGACAGAACTATGGCTACACCTTC
TRBJ2-5 TRBD2 TRBV28 - 15 CASSSAGGLQETQYF TGTGCCAGCAGTTCAGCGGGGGGCCTCCAAGAGACCCAGTACTTC
TRBJ1-2 - TRBV4-1 - 14 CASSPLTRGHGYTF TGCGCCAGCAGCCCACTGACAAGGGGCCATGGCTACACCTTC
TRBJ2-1 TRBD2 TRBV3-1 - 20 CASSQSPLLAGGNHNNEQFF TGTGCCAGCAGCCAAAGCCCACTTCTAGCGGGGGGCAACCATAACAATGAGCAGTTCTTC
TRBJ2-5 TRBD2 TRBV15 few 16 CATSRGLAGREETQYF TGTGCCACCAGCAGGGGACTAGCGGGGAGGGAAGAGACCCAGTACTTC
TRBJ2-7 TRBD2 TRBV27 - 15 CASRLGTSGSHEQYF TGTGCCAGCAGACTAGGGACTAGCGGGAGCCACGAGCAGTACTTC
TRBJ2-5 - TRBV20-1 - 10 CSAREAGQYF TGCAGTGCTAGAGAGGCAGGGCAGTACTTC
TRBJ1-2 - TRBV10-2 - 13 CASSESIGNGYTF TGCGCCAGCAGTGAGTCTATTGGGAATGGCTACACCTTC
TRBJ2-7 TRBD1 TRBV4-1 - 15 CASSQEDRGRYEQYF TGCGCCAGCAGCCAAGAGGACAGGGGGCGATACGAGCAGTACTTC
TRBJ1-2 - TRBV21-1 - 13 CVRTGQNGYGYTF TGTGTCCGGACAGGGCAAAATGGCTATGGCTACACCTTC
TRBJ2-3 TRBD2 TRBV6-4 - 16 CASSDERGSSTDTQYF TGTGCCAGCAGTGACGAGCGGGGGTCTAGCACAGATACGCAGTATTTT
TRBJ2-3 - TRBV20-1 - 15 CSARPAVGATDTQYF TGCAGTGCAAGACCCGCCGTAGGGGCCACAGATACGCAGTATTTT
TRBJ2-3 - TRBV5-1 - 16 CASSPAWLALSDTQYF TGCGCCAGCAGCCCAGCATGGCTAGCATTGTCAGATACGCAGTATTTT
TRBJ2-1 TRBD2 TRBV7-8 - 17 CASSLLAGGQVMAEQFF TGTGCCAGCAGCTTACTAGCGGGGGGCCAGGTTATGGCTGAGCAGTTCTTC
TRBJ2-2 - TRBV7-2 - 14 CASSSQAGIGELFF TGTGCCAGCAGCTCCCAGGCGGGCATCGGGGAGCTGTTTTTT
TRBJ2-7 - TRBV10-3 - 13 CAISFDSSYEQYF TGTGCCATCAGTTTCGACAGCTCCTACGAGCAGTACTTC
TRBJ2-5 - TRBV7-2 - 15 CASSLVEGTAETQYF TGTGCCAGCAGCTTAGTGGAGGGCACGGCAGAGACCCAGTACTTC
TRBJ2-1 TRBD2 TRBV7-9 - 14 CASSPSGRAAEQFF TGTGCCAGCAGCCCTAGCGGGAGGGCCGCTGAGCAGTTCTTC
TRBJ1-6 - TRBV6-1 few 15 CASSEPLKASSPLHF TGTGCCAGCAGTGAACCGCTAAAGGCGAGTTCACCCCTCCACTTT
TRBJ2-5 TRBD2 TRBV4-1 few 15 CASMVGGEIWETQYF TGCGCCAGCATGGTGGGAGGGGAGATCTGGGAGACCCAGTACTTC
TRBJ2-5 - TRBV24-1 - 14 CATSDFPAQETQYF TGTGCCACCAGTGATTTTCCAGCCCAAGAGACCCAGTACTTC
TRBJ2-1 - TRBV20-1 - 14 CSASFAVDNNEQFF TGCAGTGCCAGTTTCGCAGTCGATAACAATGAGCAGTTCTTC
TRBJ2-1 - TRBV5-1 - 16 CASSLGGLSSYNEQFF TGCGCCAGCAGCTTGGGTGGATTGAGCTCCTACAATGAGCAGTTCTTC
TRBJ2-3 TRBD2 TRBV20-1 - 15 CSARRREDGTDTQYF TGCAGTGCTAGGAGGCGGGAGGATGGCACAGATACGCAGTATTTT
TRBJ2-1 - TRBV10-3 - 14 CAISESPGEHEQFF TGTGCCATCAGTGAGTCCCCAGGGGAGCATGAGCAGTTCTTC
TRBJ2-5 TRBD2 TRBV12-3/TRBV12-4 - 14 CASTTSGTQETQYF TGTGCCAGCACGACTAGCGGTACCCAAGAGACCCAGTACTTC
TRBJ2-3 TRBD2 TRBV5-1 - 18 CVSSSGLADPYLTDTQYF TGCGTCAGCAGCTCCGGACTAGCGGATCCCTACCTCACAGATACGCAGTATTTT
TRBJ2-7 TRBD2 TRBV7-6 once 17 CASSLEASGRATYEQYF TGTGCCAGCAGCTTAGAGGCTAGCGGGAGGGCCACCTACGAGCAGTACTTC
TRBJ1-4 - TRBV6-1 - 17 CASSFTGPRGLDEKLFF TGTGCCAGCAGCTTTACGGGGCCGAGGGGGTTAGATGAAAAACTGTTTTTT
TRBJ1-2 - TRBV27 - 14 CASRSQGPNYGYTF TGTGCCAGCAGGAGCCAGGGACCTAACTATGGCTACACCTTC